This TCR beta chain was sequenced for a study of T-cell memory formation after mild COVID-19 (dated by TCRdb to about 2021). With respect to the entire study: TCR sequence clusters from the two donors were found to be largely donor specific. Longitudinal TCRalpha and TCRbeta repertoire sequencing tracked T-cell clones expanding and contracting after mild COVID-19 in two donors. The cohort comprised two young, previously healthy adult volunteers, one female and one male.

Turning to this clonotype: Its antigen has not been determined. Nothing much larger sits one base from this clone, and base qualities are not available.

Broad study findings and their caveats: Some responding clones were detected in pre-infection memory, suggesting pre-existing cross-reactive memory T cells joined the SARS-CoV-2 response. Whether the second-wave clones peaking on day 37 were SARS-CoV-2 specific was not confirmed. Contracting CD4+ clones were located mainly in the CM and EM memory subsets, whereas CD8+ clones were found to be enriched in EMRA. Balanced CD4/CD8 phenotypes were observed for clones contracting from day 15 to 85, whereas a bias towards CD4+ was observed for a second wave of clones expanding from day 15 to 37. Only two mild cases were covered by the study, and larger cohorts that include severe cases with pre-infection samples were considered necessary.

The junction carries 16 bases between V and J, which are trimmed by 4 bases and 6 bases respectively. CDR1 and CDR2 (KGHDR, SFDVKD) derive from the germline V gene. The cysteine opens and the phenylalanine closes a CDR3 of 15 amino acids. The CDR3 DNA has 45 bases and is translated from base 1. Sequencing took place on an Illumina NovaSeq 6000. cDNA libraries for TCRalpha and TCRbeta were prepared by 5'RACE using constant-segment primers, with sample barcodes and unique molecular identifiers added. Trizol reagent was used to extract RNA from every sample. Libraries were amplified in two PCR steps, with a second sample barcode and Illumina TruSeq adapters added in the second step. Sequencing of the libraries was done on an Illumina NovaSeq, producing 2 x 150 bp paired-end reads. As for how the authors treated the data: Reads were demultiplexed and collapsed into UMI-guided consensus sequences with migec v1.2.7. With mixcr v2.1.11, UMI consensuses were aligned to TRA and TRB V and J templates and assembled into clonotypes. Clonotypes were classified as expanded or contracted when called significant by both edgeR and NoisET, with noise models trained on biological replicates. For edgeR calls, the thresholds were a false discovery rate-adjusted p below 0.01 and a log2 fold-change of 1. PCA with hierarchical clustering of max-normalized trajectories of the 1000 most abundant clonotypes was used as exploratory dynamics analysis. Separately sequenced CD4+ and CD8+ repertoires were used to assign a CD4 or CD8 phenotype to each responding clone. The public sequencing data were trimmed at Q25 with fastp and processed into clonotypes with MiXCR by TCRdb, which kept only in-frame beta chains. Merged by CDR3 protein, the rows form single entries marked with the most common genes and DNA. TCRdb assigned the V and J calls; the authors' analysis was not used. The sample data list about 440,000 distinct CDR3 sequences, and about 19% of these were observed just once. 7.5% to 9.5% of the sample is held by the ten biggest clonotypes.

Ficoll-Paque density gradient centrifugation was the method used to isolate PBMCs. Rearrangement joined TRBV24-1 to TRBJ2-3; TRBD2 could be the D gene, as 6 bases match. Sample: PBMCs or a T cell subset sorted from them (not recorded which). The TCR was taken from an adult woman who had mild COVID-19 (a few samples of this study predate the infection). The sample titles of this study are shuffled in the database, so cell type and time point are left out; the donor was told from shared clones. CDR3 reads: CATSERSGSADTQYF. At the DNA level, the sequence is TGTGCCACCAGTGAGAGGAGCGGGTCGGCCGATACGCAGTATTTT.